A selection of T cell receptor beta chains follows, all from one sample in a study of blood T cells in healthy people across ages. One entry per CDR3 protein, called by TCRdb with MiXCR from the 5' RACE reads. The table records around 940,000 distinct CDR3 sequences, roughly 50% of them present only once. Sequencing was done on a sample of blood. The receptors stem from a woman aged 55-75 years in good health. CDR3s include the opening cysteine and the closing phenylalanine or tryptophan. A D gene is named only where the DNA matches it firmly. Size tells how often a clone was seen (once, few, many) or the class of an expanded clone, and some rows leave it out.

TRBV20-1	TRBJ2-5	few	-	CSAPRAGQETQYF	TGCAGTGCCCCACGGGCGGGACAAGAGACCCAGTACTTC
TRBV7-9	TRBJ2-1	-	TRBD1	CASRSFGFMGQCHNEQFF	TGTGCCAGCAGGAGCTTCGGATTTATGGGACAGTGTCACAATGAGCAGTTCTTC
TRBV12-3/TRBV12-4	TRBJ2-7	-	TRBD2	CASSLEPQREGPYEQYF	TGTGCCAGCAGTCTTGAGCCCCAGCGGGAGGGCCCCTACGAGCAGTACTTC
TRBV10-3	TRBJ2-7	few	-	CAITPGVGYEQYF	TGTGCCATCACCCCAGGTGTGGGCTACGAGCAGTACTTC
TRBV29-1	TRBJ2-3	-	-	CSVEGQVDTQYF	TGCAGCGTTGAAGGACAGGTAGATACGCAGTATTTT
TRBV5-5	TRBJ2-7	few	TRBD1	CASSIGTAVWEQYF	TGTGCCAGCAGCATCGGGACAGCAGTCTGGGAGCAGTACTTC
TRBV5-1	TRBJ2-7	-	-	CASSLNGPPYEQYF	TGCGCCAGCAGCTTGAACGGACCCCCCTACGAGCAGTACTTC
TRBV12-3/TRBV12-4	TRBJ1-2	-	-	CASSLMTAYGYTF	TGTGCCAGCAGTTTGATGACAGCCTATGGCTACACCTTC
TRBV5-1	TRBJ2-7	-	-	CASSLAGMSGQYF	TGCGCCAGCAGCCTCGCAGGGATGTCGGGGCAGTACTTC
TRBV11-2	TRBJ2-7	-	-	CASSFDPWAYEQYF	TGTGCCAGCAGCTTCGACCCCTGGGCCTACGAGCAGTACTTC
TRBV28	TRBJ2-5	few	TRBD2	CASSSARVHAGEQYF	TGTGCCAGCAGTTCCGCTAGAGTCCACGCGGGAGAGCAGTACTTC
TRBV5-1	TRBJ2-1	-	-	CASSQRRADTGNEQFF	TGCGCCAGCAGCCAGCGAAGGGCCGATACGGGCAATGAGCAGTTCTTC
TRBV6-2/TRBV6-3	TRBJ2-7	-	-	CASSPPLPYEQYF	TGTGCCAGCAGTCCACCCCTTCCCTACGAGCAGTACTTC
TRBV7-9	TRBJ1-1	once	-	CASRLPWATNTEAFF	TGTGCCAGCAGGTTACCTTGGGCGACGAACACTGAAGCTTTCTTT
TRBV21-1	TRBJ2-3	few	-	CASSKARASNLDTQYF	TGTGCCAGCAGCAAAGCGCGGGCGTCCAACCTCGATACGCAGTATTTT
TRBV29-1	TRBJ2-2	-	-	CSVEWGAGGELFF	TGCAGCGTTGAATGGGGGGCTGGCGGGGAGCTGTTTTTT
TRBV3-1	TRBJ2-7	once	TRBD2	CASSLIAGGAYEQYF	TGTGCCAGCAGCCTAATAGCGGGAGGTGCCTACGAGCAGTACTTC
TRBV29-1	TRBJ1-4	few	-	CSVGGKRATNEKLFF	TGCAGCGTTGGGGGGAAGCGTGCAACTAATGAAAAACTGTTTTTT
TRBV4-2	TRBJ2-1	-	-	CASSQDWDPTYNEQFF	TGTGCCAGCAGCCAAGATTGGGATCCAACCTACAATGAGCAGTTCTTC
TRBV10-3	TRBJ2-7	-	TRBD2	CAISPPGTSRYNEQYF	TGTGCCATCAGTCCACCCGGGACTAGCAGATACAATGAGCAGTACTTC
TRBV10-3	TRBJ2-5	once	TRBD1	CAISDPNRGLHNEQYF	TGTGCCATCAGTGATCCTAACAGGGGGCTACACAATGAGCAGTACTTC
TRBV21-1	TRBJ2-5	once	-	CASSPSNIYPGLAGETQYF	TGTGCCAGCAGCCCAAGCAACATATACCCGGGACTAGCGGGAGAGACCCAGTACTTC
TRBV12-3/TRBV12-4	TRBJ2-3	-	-	CASTPFGARTDTQYF	TGTGCCAGCACCCCCTTTGGGGCTAGAACAGATACGCAGTATTTT
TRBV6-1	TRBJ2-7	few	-	CASTEGWISPAEQYF	TGTGCCAGCACCGAGGGGTGGATTTCACCTGCCGAGCAGTACTTC